The 27 T cell receptor beta chains below were found in one sample sequenced in a study of human T cells and chemical hapten exposure. The time point here: pre-sensitization, week 0. The treatment is: therapeutic diphenylcyclopropenone sensitization with weekly scalp DPC. TCRdb reprocessed the RACE reads via MiXCR and lists one record per CDR3 protein. The sample gives some 300,000 distinct CDR3 sequences, around 5.5% of which show up once; about 8.2% is in the top ten. The source material was whole blood, sampled in connection with sensitization to the hapten diphenylcyclopropenone (DPC). Receptors originate from a young woman with alopecia areata. Some clones in this sample may be carry-over from other donors' samples.

The chain recombines TRBV20-1 with TRBJ2-3; D remains unclear. This CDR3 region has 11 residues. Germline V gene data show CDR1 as DFQATT and CDR2 as SNEGSKA (reference sequence). The germline V and J ends were trimmed by 3 bases and 5 bases, with 6 bases remaining between them. The CDR3 sequence: CSARTEDTQYF. CDR3 DNA: TGCAGTGCTAGGACTGAAGATACGCAGTATTTT.

J is TRBJ2-2 and V is TRBV12-5, with 7 positions matching TRBD2. This CDR3 has 16 residues. Germline loops: CDR1 LGHNT, CDR2 FRNRAP. V trimming: 5 bases; J trimming: 5 bases; junction bases outside the gene matches: 11. The CDR3 loop is CASGPVAGVLTGELFF. The CDR3 DNA sequence: TGTGCTAGTGGTCCCGTAGCGGGCGTCCTGACCGGGGAGCTGTTTTTT.

Many counts were recorded for this clonotype. The genes are TRBV3-1 and TRBJ2-2; tentative D call: TRBD1 (5 bases). Trimming stripped 6 bases from V and 4 bases from J, with 9 bases between. Germline assignment: CDR1 LGHDT and CDR2 YNNKEL (reference sequence). The CDR3 is 13 amino acids. In nucleotides, the CDR3 is TGTGCCAGCAGTCAGGGCCCCACCGGGGAGCTGTTTTTT. Its protein is CASSQGPTGELFF. The full variable domain, rest sourced from reference TRBV3-1 and TRBJ2-2, is DTAVSQTPKYLVTQMGNDKSIKCEQNLGHDTMYWYKQDSKKFLKIMFSYNNKELIINETVPNRFSPKSPDKAHLNLHINSLELGDSAVYFCASSQGPTGELFFGEGSRLTVL.

The V gene is TRBV6-5, the J gene TRBJ2-1; unclear D gene. Germline V gene sequence: CDR1 MNHEY, CDR2 SVGAGI. Trimming removed 0 bases at V and 7 bases at J, with 10 bases between. The CDR3 is made up of 14 amino acids. The CDR3 region has the DNA TGTGCCAGCAGTTACTCGAAAAGGGTGAATGAGCAGTTCTTC. Translating gives CASSYSKRVNEQFF.

This clonotype was detected ten times or more. The chain recombines TRBV18 with TRBJ1-1; no definite D call. The CDR3 spans 16 residues. Germline assignment: CDR1 KGHSH and CDR2 LQKENI. V lost 6 bases and J lost 2, with 19 bases in between. This CDR3 is CASSPLTSLENTEAFF. The CDR3 DNA reads as TGTGCCAGCTCCCCATTGACCAGTTTGGAAAACACTGAAGCTTTCTTT.

This clonotype has a count of ten or more. V is TRBV6-2 or TRBV6-3 and J is TRBJ2-7, with D perhaps TRBD2 (6 bases). Germline CDR1 is MNHEY and CDR2 is SVGEGT. Between the trimmed V and J ends, which lost 7 bases and 3 bases, there was a span of 10 bases. The CDR3 extends over 12 amino acids. CDR3 sequence reads: CASTDGGYEQYF. Here the CDR3 DNA reads TGTGCCAGCACCGACGGGGGCTACGAGCAGTACTTC.

This clonotype was seen repeatedly, ten times or more. This sequence joins TRBV15 and TRBJ1-1; unclear D gene. CDR1 and CDR2 from the germline V gene are LNHNV and YYDKDF (reference sequence). The ends were cut back, 3 bases at V and 5 bases at J, with 13 bases in the middle. This CDR3 has 14 residues. The CDR3 spells CATSRALEGTEAFF. CDR3 nucleotide sequence: TGTGCCACCAGCAGGGCACTGGAAGGGACTGAAGCTTTCTTT.

This clonotype has more than one count but fewer than ten. This chain uses TRBV18 with TRBJ1-3; D remains unclear. The germline V and J ends were trimmed by 3 bases and 0 bases, with 9 bases remaining between them. This CDR3 region has 15 residues. Germline V lookup: CDR1 KGHSH, CDR2 LQKENI. DNA for the CDR3: TGTGCCAGCTCACCTTATTCCGGCTCTGGAAACACCATATATTTT. Protein: CASSPYSGSGNTIYF.

This clonotype was recorded at least ten times. The chain recombines TRBV5-1 with TRBJ2-3; 10 positions match TRBD1. Losses at the gene ends were 2 bases for V and 4 bases for J; bases not matched to a gene: 1. This CDR3 region has 14 residues. CDR1 and CDR2 from the germline V gene are SGHRS and YFSETQ. This CDR3 is CASSFGQGADTQYF. CDR3 in DNA: TGCGCCAGCAGCTTCGGACAGGGGGCAGATACGCAGTATTTT.

This rearrangement joins TRBV4-3 to TRBJ2-5; D is unclear. The germline V gene encodes CDR1 LGHNA and CDR2 YSLEER. Trimming took 4 bases from V and 5 from J, leaving 17 bases between them. The CDR3 runs to 15 residues. The CDR3 DNA is TGCGCCAGCAGCCGGGTCCGGGCCTCGAGGGAGACCCAGTACTTC. Its protein product is CASSRVRASRETQYF.

The table lists this clonotype with a few counts. The V gene is TRBV28, the J gene TRBJ1-1, with D possibly being TRBD1 (6 bases). V dropped 5 bases and J dropped 7 bases, with 11 bases sitting between them. The V gene's germline CDR1 is MDHEN and CDR2 SYDVKM. The CDR3 runs 12 residues. The CDR3 DNA reads TGTGCCAGCAGTCCGCGGGACATTGAAGCTTTCTTT. The encoded protein is CASSPRDIEAFF.

This clonotype has a count of ten or more. The chain carries TRBV24-1 and TRBJ2-7; D is possibly TRBD1 (6 bases). V was trimmed by 4 bases and J by 4 bases, leaving 19 bases between them. Germline V gene data show CDR1 as KGHDR and CDR2 as SFDVKD. The CDR3 spans 16 residues. CDR3 sequence: CATSDARQAKPYEQYF. CDR3 nucleotide sequence: TGTGCCACCAGTGACGCAAGACAGGCGAAACCGTACGAGCAGTACTTC.

This clonotype was seen many times. The chain joins TRBV28 to TRBJ1-1; D gene ambiguous. The CDR3 sequence is 14 residues long. The V end lost 10 bases, the J end lost 2 bases, and 17 bases lay between the germline ends. CDR1 and CDR2 (germline): MDHEN, SYDVKM. The CDR3 DNA is TGTGCCACGTTGATCTGGACCCCCAACACTGAAGCTTTCTTT. It codes for CATLIWTPNTEAFF.

The sample holds a few counts of this clonotype. The chain has TRBV28 and TRBJ1-1; D is unresolved. This CDR3 has 14 amino acids. Trimming shortened V by 3 bases and J by 3 bases, and 11 bases separated the two germline ends. Germline values: CDR1 MDHEN, CDR2 SYDVKM. CDR3 DNA sequence: TGTGCCAGCAGTTTCGGCAGTGTGGACACTGAAGCTTTCTTT. Translated: CASSFGSVDTEAFF. The complete variable domain, with remaining parts taken from reference TRBV28 and TRBJ1-1, reads DVKVTQSSRYLVKRTGEKVFLECVQDMDHENMFWYRQDPGLGLRLIYFSYDVKMKEKGDIPEGYSVSREKKERFSLILESASTNQTSMYLCASSFGSVDTEAFFGQGTRLTVV.

This clonotype was seen repeatedly, ten times or more. In DNA form, the CDR3 reads TGTGCCAGCAGGGAGGAGAGGACGCCCAATTCACCCCTCCACTTT. Its translation: CASREERTPNSPLHF. The rearrangement links TRBV2 to TRBJ1-6; D not resolved. The germline V gene has CDR1 SNHLY and CDR2 FYNNEI. V gave up 6 bases and J gave up 7 bases, with 16 bases separating them. The CDR3 totals 15 residues.

This chain connects TRBV6-1 to TRBJ2-7; D might be TRBD2 (6 bases). V was pared by 7 bases and J by 7 bases, with 17 bases between. CDR3 size: 13 residues. CDR1 is MNHNS, CDR2 SASEGT, per germline. Here the CDR3 reads CASTHQGTGEQYF. The CDR3 DNA follows: TGTGCCAGCACCCACCAAGGGACTGGGGAGCAGTACTTC.

This clonotype was detected only a few times. V usage is TRBV4-2 and J usage is TRBJ1-1, with no clear D. CDR1 LGHNA and CDR2 YNFKEQ come from the germline V gene. The V and J ends lost 4 bases and 4 bases respectively, with 16 bases between them. The CDR3 has 15 amino acids. The CDR3 DNA follows: TGTGCCAGCAGCCCCGGCGGTACTTTGGGCACTGAAGCTTTCTTT. Encoded protein: CASSPGGTLGTEAFF.

This clonotype was observed at least ten times. This could be a read error, since a much larger clone is one nucleotide away. V gene TRBV7-2 combines with J gene TRBJ1-5, with a possible D match to TRBD1 (5 bases). Germline CDR1 and CDR2: SGHTA and FQGNSA. Deletions cut 5 bases from V and 5 bases from J, with 10 bases between. The CDR3 is 13 residues long. Here the CDR3 DNA reads TGTGCCAGCAGCCAAGACAGCTATCAGCCCCAGCATTTT. Protein sequence: CASSQDSYQPQHF.

At least ten counts were recorded for this clonotype. V usage is TRBV24-1 and J usage is TRBJ2-3; tentative D call: TRBD1 (5 bases). The germline gives CDR1 KGHDR, CDR2 SFDVKD. Trimming took 9 bases from V and 1 from J, leaving 13 bases between them. This CDR3 has 14 residues. CDR3 DNA: TGTGCCACCGGTCGATCCAGGGGCACAGATACGCAGTATTTT. Its translation is CATGRSRGTDTQYF.

In its sample, this clonotype was seen a few times. CDR3 nucleotide sequence: TGTGCCAGCAGGCCTCAACCGGGACAGGGCTATCCCGGGGAGCTGTTTTTT. This gives the protein CASRPQPGQGYPGELFF. This chain links TRBV7-8 with TRBJ2-2; TRBD1 matches at 9 bases. The germline V gene encodes CDR1 SGHVS and CDR2 FQNEAQ. J gave up 6 bases and V 6 bases, and 14 bases lay outside the gene matches. The CDR3 consists of 17 residues.

This clonotype was seen only a few times. This sequence joins TRBV5-1 and TRBJ1-2; 7 bases match TRBD1. Germline V gene data show CDR1 as SGHRS and CDR2 as YFSETQ. This CDR3 region has 16 residues. The junction had 15 bases not matched to a gene; V was cut back by 4 bases and J by 6 bases. In DNA, the CDR3 is TGCGCCAGCAGCAGGACGACCGGGACAGTGGGAAATGGCTACACCTTC. This translates into CASSRTTGTVGNGYTF.

This clonotype was recorded a few times. The gene calls are TRBV6-1 and TRBJ2-5; D not resolved. This CDR3 contains 16 residues. V was trimmed by 1 base and J by 3 bases, leaving 15 bases between them. Germline V CDR1 and CDR2: MNHNS, SASEGT. This CDR3 reads CASSEDVQVLEETQYF. CDR3 nucleotide sequence: TGTGCCAGCAGTGAAGATGTCCAGGTGCTAGAAGAGACCCAGTACTTC.

This clonotype was recorded at least ten times. The CDR3 region has the DNA TGTGCCAGCAGCTTGAGACCCGCCGGAAACATTCAGTACTTC. Its translation is CASSLRPAGNIQYF. The genes are TRBV7-9 and TRBJ2-4; D call uncertain. V was cut by 3 bases and J by 6 bases, with 12 bases left in between. CDR1 and CDR2 (germline): SEHNR, FQNEAQ (reference sequence). This CDR3 has 14 residues.

This clonotype was counted ten times or more. This sequence joins TRBV20-1 and TRBJ1-2; 7 bases are shared with TRBD1. This CDR3 spans 17 amino acids. Germline V gene data show CDR1 as DFQATT and CDR2 as SNEGSKA (reference sequence). The trim removed 4 bases at V and 8 bases at J, leaving 22 bases unmatched. CDR3 sequence: CSAIPRGTAYAYGGYTF. For the CDR3, the DNA is TGCAGTGCTATTCCGCGTGGGACAGCTTATGCCTACGGCGGCTACACCTTC.

This clonotype showed up many times. The CDR3 DNA follows: TGTGCCAGCAGTTACTCGACGGGGGTCCCCGGGGAGCTGTTTTTT. The encoded protein is CASSYSTGVPGELFF. The chain carries TRBV6-5 and TRBJ2-2; maybe TRBD2 (6 bases). Trimming cost V 0 bases and J 6 bases, with 11 bases left between them. The germline V gene encodes CDR1 MNHEY and CDR2 SVGAGI. The CDR3 runs to 15 residues.

The sample holds many counts of this clonotype. The V call is TRBV28, the J call TRBJ1-5; 8 bases fit TRBD1. V dropped 4 bases and J dropped 3; count of bases not matched to a gene: 11. The CDR3 runs 17 residues. Germline V CDR1 and CDR2: MDHEN, SYDVKM. CDR3 amino acids: CASSSGQGAYNNQPQHF. In DNA form, the CDR3 reads TGTGCCAGCAGTTCCGGGCAGGGGGCGTACAACAATCAGCCCCAGCATTTT. Full variable domain (missing parts from reference TRBV28 and TRBJ1-5): DVKVTQSSRYLVKRTGEKVFLECVQDMDHENMFWYRQDPGLGLRLIYFSYDVKMKEKGDIPEGYSVSREKKERFSLILESASTNQTSMYLCASSSGQGAYNNQPQHFGDGTRLSIL.

This clonotype was counted at least ten times. The CDR3 DNA sequence: TGCGCCAGCAGGGGCGAAGAGACCCAGTACTTC. Translating gives CASRGEETQYF. The rearrangement joins TRBV5-1 to TRBJ2-5, with D uncertain. The CDR3 totals 11 residues. V lost 5 bases and J lost 3, with 5 bases in between. Germline assignment: CDR1 SGHRS and CDR2 YFSETQ.